Following are 24 T cell receptor beta chains from one sample sequenced in a study of T cells in Graves' hyperthyroidism and ophthalmopathy. Amplification of TCR beta CDR3 regions was performed using RNA transcripts as template. Initially, a first-round RT-PCR of the TCR CDR3 employed the HTBI primer set. A single record per CDR3 protein comes from TCRdb applying MiXCR to the multiplex PCR reads. The repertoire holds 800,000 or so distinct CDR3 sequences, with 38% as singletons. Source material: blood. These receptors came from a man in his late teens or twenties with Graves' hyperthyroidism.

V is TRBV10-3 and J is TRBJ2-2, with 11 bases aligning to TRBD2. V was pared by 6 bases and J by 3 bases, with 18 bases of the junction left unmatched. The V gene's germline CDR1 is ENHRY and CDR2 SYGVKD. CDR3 size: 20 residues. CDR3 sequence (DNA): TGTGCCATCAGCCTCCAGGGGTTCACTAGCGGGAGTCCCGACACCGGGGAGCTGTTTTTT. This gives the protein CAISLQGFTSGSPDTGELFF.

A word on this clonotype: This may be a read error: a much more frequent sequence differs by one nucleotide. J is TRBJ2-3 and V is TRBV25-1, with 7 bases fitting TRBD2. CDR1 and CDR2 from the germline V gene are MGHDK and SYGVNS. The CDR3 is 16 amino acids. This CDR3 reads CASSTWTRMSPDTRYF. Here the CDR3 DNA reads TGTGCCAGCAGTACCTGGACTAGGATGTCTCCAGATACGCGGTATTTT.

This clonotype was recorded many times. The V gene is TRBV12-3 or TRBV12-4, the J gene TRBJ1-2; weak D call: TRBD1 (5 bases). V lost 5 bases, J lost 4 bases, and 14 bases lay in between. CDR3 length: 14 amino acids. The CDR3 DNA follows: TGTGCCAGCAGTCCTGCAGGGTTTTCCTATGGCTACACCTTC. The encoded protein is CASSPAGFSYGYTF.

The chain uses TRBV10-3 and TRBJ2-7; 9 bases match TRBD1. CDR1 is ENHRY and CDR2 is SYGVKD in the germline V gene. The CDR3 is 15 amino acids. Trimming removed 10 bases from V and 3 bases from J; junction bases left unmatched: 13. Written as DNA, the CDR3 is TGTGCCAGCGTTGGACCGGGACAGGGCAACTACGAGCAGTACTTC. Amino acids: CASVGPGQGNYEQYF.

This clonotype has only a few counts. V gene TRBV29-1 combines with J gene TRBJ1-5, with 8 bases that match TRBD1. Germline loops: CDR1 SQVTM, CDR2 ANQGSEA. This CDR3 is 14 amino acids long. CDR3 in DNA: TGCAGTGCGGGGACAGGTTATAGCAATCAGCCCCAGCATTTT. Residues: CSAGTGYSNQPQHF.

This clonotype was counted at least ten times. This chain uses TRBV15 with TRBJ2-2; 7 positions agree with TRBD2. The germline gives CDR1 LNHNV, CDR2 YYDKDF (reference sequence). The CDR3 has 16 residues. Trimming removed 0 bases from V and 6 bases from J; junction bases left unmatched: 7. CDR3 loop: CATSRDRGLGAGELFF. The CDR3 DNA is TGTGCCACCAGCAGAGATAGAGGACTAGGGGCCGGGGAGCTGTTTTTT.

This clonotype was counted ten times or more. CDR3 DNA: TGCGCCAGCAGGGATGGCACCTACGAGCAGTACTTC. It translates to CASRDGTYEQYF. The chain couples TRBV5-1 to TRBJ2-7; D remains ambiguous. V was shortened by 5 bases and J by 2 bases, with 8 bases between the two germline ends. The CDR3 consists of 12 residues. From germline, CDR1 is SGHRS and CDR2 YFSETQ.

This clonotype was observed many times. The V call is TRBV5-6, the J call TRBJ1-6; TRBD1 aligns across 7 bases. The CDR3 extends over 15 amino acids. With 4 bases clipped from V and 6 bases from J, the junction kept 7 bases outside the gene matches. Germline CDR1 is SGHDT and CDR2 is YYEEEE. The CDR3 protein is CASSHSQGRNSPLHF. The DNA for the CDR3 is TGTGCCAGCAGCCACTCACAGGGGCGTAATTCACCCCTCCACTTT.

The sample holds many counts of this clonotype. The V and J genes are TRBV25-1 and TRBJ2-7; 7 bases match TRBD2. The CDR3 length is 15 residues. Germline lookup yields CDR1 MGHDK and CDR2 SYGVNS. With V trimmed by 2 bases and J by 2 bases, 6 bases remained unmatched. As DNA, the CDR3 is TGTGCCAGCAGTGAAGGGAGGGAAGGGGCCTACGAGCAGTACTTC. It is translated as CASSEGREGAYEQYF.

The sample holds many counts of this clonotype. The J gene is TRBJ2-7, the V gene TRBV20-1; D gene ambiguous. V was cut by 3 bases and J by 9 bases, with 12 bases left in between. This CDR3 is built from 11 residues. Germline V CDR1 and CDR2: DFQATT, SNEGSKA (reference sequence). For the CDR3, the DNA is TGCAGTGCTAGTAAAGAGGTCGGGCAGTACTTC. Its protein is CSASKEVGQYF.

The chain joins TRBV2 to TRBJ2-7; a weak D match, TRBD1 (6 bases). Trimming removed 10 bases from V and 0 bases from J, with 16 bases in between. Germline loops: CDR1 SNHLY, CDR2 FYNNEI. This CDR3 is 14 amino acids long. The CDR3 is CANSDWTVSYEQYF. In DNA, the CDR3 is TGTGCCAACAGCGATTGGACAGTCTCCTACGAGCAGTACTTC.

Notes on this clonotype: With a much larger clone just one base away, this may be a read error. This rearrangement joins TRBV7-8 to TRBJ1-4; 9 nucleotides agree with TRBD1. V gave up 5 bases and J gave up 6 bases; unmatched junction bases: 7. Germline values: CDR1 SGHVS, CDR2 FQNEAQ. The CDR3 length is 15 residues. DNA of the CDR3: TGTGCCAGCAGCGCCGGACAGGGGCCAGATGAAAAACTGTTTTTT. It encodes CASSAGQGPDEKLFF.

The V and J genes are TRBV10-3 and TRBJ1-5; 7 positions agree with TRBD1. Unmatched junction bases numbered 4, after V lost 5 bases and J lost 0 bases. There are 15 residues in the CDR3. CDR1 is ENHRY and CDR2 is SYGVKD in the germline V gene. The CDR3 protein is CAISTGQPSNQPQHF. In nucleotides, the CDR3 is TGTGCCATCAGTACGGGACAGCCTAGCAATCAGCCCCAGCATTTT.

In its sample, this clonotype was seen a few times. This chain links TRBV7-9 with TRBJ2-7; D unclear. Germline V gene data show CDR1 as SEHNR and CDR2 as FQNEAQ (reference sequence). Trimming cost V 0 bases and J 3 bases, with 9 bases left between them. This CDR3 has 14 residues. The CDR3 spells CASSLAGSFYEQYF. DNA of the CDR3: TGTGCCAGCAGCTTAGCGGGCAGCTTCTACGAGCAGTACTTC.

This chain joins TRBV2 and TRBJ2-5; 10 bases are shared with TRBD2. Germline loops: CDR1 SNHLY, CDR2 FYNNEI. With 7 bases clipped from V and 5 bases from J, the junction kept 10 bases outside the gene matches. This CDR3 has 15 amino acids. As DNA, the CDR3 is TGTGCCAGCATCGAGGACAGCGGGGGGGGGGAGACCCAGTACTTC. It translates to CASIEDSGGGETQYF.

In this sample, this clonotype turned up a few times. V and J are TRBV6-5 and TRBJ1-5; D ambiguous. The V gene lost 8 bases and the J gene lost 4 bases, with 9 bases spanning the gap. CDR3 length: 12 amino acids. Germline V gene data show CDR1 as MNHEY and CDR2 as SVGAGI. The CDR3 DNA reads as TGTGCCAGCCGGCCGGAAAATCAGCCCCAGCATTTT. Protein product: CASRPENQPQHF.

Many counts were recorded for this clonotype. The chain couples TRBV20-1 to TRBJ1-6; D unresolved. This CDR3 comprises 14 residues. Germline V gene lookup returns CDR1 DFQATT and CDR2 SNEGSKA (reference sequence). The ends were cut back, 5 bases at V and 5 bases at J, with 13 bases in the middle. The CDR3 spells CSAVERMDNSPLHF. The CDR3 DNA reads TGCAGTGCTGTCGAAAGGATGGATAATTCACCCCTCCACTTT.

About this clonotype: This may stem from a read error, because a much larger clone lies one nucleotide away. The CDR3 sequence: CASSRNWGHEQYF. The CDR3, as DNA: TGTGCCAGCAGTCGGAATTGGGGGCACGAGCAGTACTTC. The chain is built from TRBV2 and TRBJ2-7; D is perhaps TRBD1 (6 bases). There are 13 residues in the CDR3. The germline V gene has CDR1 SNHLY and CDR2 FYNNEI. Deletions cut 5 bases from V and 5 bases from J, with 13 bases between.

This clonotype was detected ten times or more. This chain connects TRBV7-9 to TRBJ2-3; D call uncertain. Germline lookup yields CDR1 SEHNR and CDR2 FQNEAQ (reference sequence). V was pared by 5 bases and J by 4 bases, with 10 bases between. The CDR3 spans 13 residues. DNA of the CDR3: TGTGCCAGCAGCCCCCAGTTGGCAGATACGCAGTATTTT. This sequence encodes CASSPQLADTQYF.

The chain employs TRBV7-9 and TRBJ2-7; D may be TRBD1 or TRBD2 (6 bases each). V was cut by 2 bases and J by 4 bases, with 18 bases left in between. Germline CDR1 and CDR2: SEHNR and FQNEAQ (reference sequence). This CDR3 spans 16 amino acids. The CDR3 is CASSLFTGRRVYEQYF. CDR3 nucleotides: TGTGCCAGCAGCTTATTTACAGGGAGGAGAGTTTACGAGCAGTACTTC.

On this clonotype itself: A much larger clone is a single base away; this may be a read error. The gene calls are TRBV27 and TRBJ2-5, with D possibly being TRBD2 (5 bases). The CDR3 covers 13 residues. Germline loops: CDR1 MNHEY, CDR2 SMNVEV (reference sequence). The ends were cut back, 6 bases at V and 5 bases at J, with 13 bases in the middle. CDR3 in amino acids: CASRFEEVETQYF. CDR3 nucleotide sequence: TGTGCCAGCAGATTCGAGGAGGTGGAGACCCAGTACTTC.

In its sample, this clonotype was seen a few times. The chain combines TRBV12-3 or TRBV12-4 with TRBJ1-1, with D possibly matching TRBD1 (5 bases). CDR3 length equals 16 residues. V was clipped by 4 bases and J by 0 bases, with 15 bases between them. The CDR3: CASSSSSGTVNTEAFF. As DNA, the CDR3 is TGTGCCAGCAGTTCATCCTCCGGGACGGTGAACACTGAAGCTTTCTTT.

The chain is built from TRBV4-1 and TRBJ1-2; D uncertain. The CDR3 has 14 residues. Trimming took 2 bases from V and 2 from J, leaving 9 bases between them. Germline values: CDR1 MGHRA, CDR2 YSYEKL. The CDR3 DNA follows: TGCGCCAGCAGCCAAAGTTCAGAGAACTATGGCTACACCTTC. Translating it yields CASSQSSENYGYTF.

This clonotype appeared many times. Relative to the germline gene, one junction end is altered; a read error may explain this. The chain employs TRBV5-1 and TRBJ1-1, with D hard to call. There are 14 residues in the CDR3. CDR1 SGHRS and CDR2 YFSETQ come from the germline V gene. The CDR3 here is CASSLGSLNTEAFF. CDR3 DNA: TGTGCCAGCAGCTTGGGCAGTTTGAACACTGAAGCTTTCTTT.